This T cell receptor beta chain was profiled in a study of blood T cell repertoires in COVID-19. Looking at the study overall: From the United States, Italy and Spain came samples of acute and convalescent COVID-19. PBMCs, B-cell-depleted T cells, or T cells provided the cDNA or gDNA that made up the material.

In the authors' methods: Reference gene primer amplification in the assay estimated nucleated cell counts. Sequenced by immunoSEQ multiplex PCR; TCRdb stores in-frame clones only, minus some. That table is the source of V, J and clone size, and D and trimming were worked out from the DNA. The table lists around 140,000 clones, roughly 80% of them singletons. Germline CDR1 LGHDT, CDR2 YNNKEL (reference sequence). This CDR3 comprises 17 residues. With 1 base clipped from V and 5 bases from J, the junction kept 6 bases outside the gene matches. This receptor was obtained from a man aged 70 or older who had recovered from COVID-19. The chain joins TRBV3-1 (or the pseudogene TRBV3-2) to TRBJ2-2, with 11 positions matching TRBD2. Material for sequencing was peripheral blood. The CDR3 DNA is TGTGCCAGCAGCCAAGTAGCGGGAGGGTCGGGGACCGGGGAGCTGTTTTTT. This sequence encodes CASSQVAGGSGTGELFF.